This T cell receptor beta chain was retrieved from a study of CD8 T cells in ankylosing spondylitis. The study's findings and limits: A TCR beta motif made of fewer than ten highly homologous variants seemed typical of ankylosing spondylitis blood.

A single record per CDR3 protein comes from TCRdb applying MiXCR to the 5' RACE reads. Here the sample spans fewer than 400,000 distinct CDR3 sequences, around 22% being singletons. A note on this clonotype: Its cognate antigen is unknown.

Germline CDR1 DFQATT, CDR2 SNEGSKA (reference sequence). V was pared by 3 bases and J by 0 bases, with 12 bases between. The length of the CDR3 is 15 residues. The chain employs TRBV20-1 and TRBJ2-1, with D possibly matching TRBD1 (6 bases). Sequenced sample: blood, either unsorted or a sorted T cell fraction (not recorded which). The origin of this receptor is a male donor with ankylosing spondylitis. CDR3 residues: CSASPRGRSYNEQFF. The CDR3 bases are TGCAGTGCTAGCCCCAGGGGCCGCTCCTACAATGAGCAGTTCTTC.